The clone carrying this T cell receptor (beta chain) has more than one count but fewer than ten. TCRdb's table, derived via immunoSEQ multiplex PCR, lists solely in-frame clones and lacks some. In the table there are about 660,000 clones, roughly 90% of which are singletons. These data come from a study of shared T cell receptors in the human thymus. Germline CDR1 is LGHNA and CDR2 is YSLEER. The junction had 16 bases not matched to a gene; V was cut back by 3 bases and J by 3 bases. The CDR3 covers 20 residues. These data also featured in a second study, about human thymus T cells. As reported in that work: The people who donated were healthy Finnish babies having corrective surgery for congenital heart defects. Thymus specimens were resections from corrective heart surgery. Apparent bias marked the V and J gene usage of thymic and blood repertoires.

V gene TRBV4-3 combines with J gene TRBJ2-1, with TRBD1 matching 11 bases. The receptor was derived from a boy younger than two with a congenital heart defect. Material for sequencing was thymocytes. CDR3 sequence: CASSHSLRDRGTLNYNEQFF. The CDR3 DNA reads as TGCGCCAGCAGCCACTCACTCCGGGACAGGGGGACCCTTAACTACAATGAGCAGTTCTTC.